The rows below give T cell receptor beta chains drawn from one sample of a study of cytotoxic CD8 clonotypes in ibrutinib-treated CLL. Libraries were prepared by immunoSEQ multiplex PCR; TCRdb keeps only in-frame clonotypes and omits some of them. The sample gives some 200,000 clones, about 72% of which show up once; roughly 13% is in the top ten. The sequencing here drew on PBMCs, taken after 24 months of ibrutinib treatment. The origin of the receptors is a human donor with chronic lymphocytic leukemia. The CDR3 runs from the conserved cysteine through the conserved F or W. A D gene is named only where the DNA matches it firmly. Size is stated for part of the rows, as once, few or many counts, or as a class when the clone is expanded.

d_call j_call clone_size v_call cdr3_aa cdr3_nt
NA TRBJ1-2 NA TRBV18 CASSPPLTRDGYTF TGTGCCAGCTCACCACCGTTGACCAGGGATGGCTACACCTTC
NA TRBJ2-3 few TRBV28 CASSLPPFTDTQYF TGTGCCAGCAGTTTGCCACCCTTCACAGATACGCAGTATTTT
NA TRBJ2-1 NA TRBV5-4 CASSFVQLVDNEQFF TGTGCCAGCAGTTTTGTCCAGCTCGTCGACAATGAGCAGTTCTTC
TRBD1 TRBJ2-6 NA TRBV5-1 CASSLGTGDVLTF TGCGCCAGCAGCTTGGGGACAGGGGATGTCCTGACTTTC
NA TRBJ2-1 few TRBV15 CATSRDIQLSYNEQFF TGTGCCACCAGCAGAGATATCCAGCTTTCCTACAATGAGCAGTTCTTC
NA TRBJ2-7 once TRBV5-1 CASREVTTNYEQYF TGCGCCAGCAGAGAGGTGACGACCAACTACGAGCAGTACTTC
NA TRBJ1-5 NA TRBV4-1 CASSHSVRVRDNQPQHF TGCGCCAGCAGCCATAGTGTGAGGGTTCGAGACAATCAGCCCCAGCATTTT
NA TRBJ2-5 NA TRBV6-1 CASVQRLYQETQYF TGTGCCAGCGTCCAAAGACTATACCAAGAGACCCAGTACTTC
TRBD2 TRBJ2-7 NA TRBV19 CASSIRPSGAYEQYF TGTGCCAGTAGTATAAGGCCTAGCGGGGCTTACGAGCAGTACTTC
TRBD1 TRBJ1-2 NA TRBV28 CASDRTGVNYGYTF TGTGCCAGCGACAGGACAGGGGTGAACTATGGCTACACCTTC
NA TRBJ1-2 NA TRBV9 CASSQGRGPGYGYTF TGTGCCAGCAGCCAAGGAAGGGGACCAGGCTATGGCTACACCTTC
NA TRBJ2-3 NA TRBV2 CATNPDAVTDTQYF TGTGCCACAAACCCGGACGCCGTCACAGATACGCAGTATTTT
NA TRBJ2-5 once TRBV5-1 CASSLAGNTRQETQYF TGCGCCAGCAGCTTGGCCGGGAATACTCGACAAGAGACCCAGTACTTC
NA TRBJ1-5 NA TRBV27 CASSLPGQPQHF TGTGCCAGCAGTTTGCCGGGACAGCCCCAGCATTTT
NA TRBJ2-1 NA TRBV27 CASSLSGPTNEQFF TGTGCCAGCAGTTTGTCGGGACCAACCAATGAGCAGTTCTTC
NA TRBJ1-2 few TRBV6-5 CASSPRRTAHYGYTF TGTGCCAGCAGTCCCAGGCGGACAGCCCACTATGGCTACACCTTC
NA TRBJ1-4 NA TRBV10-2 CASSTTATNEKLFF TGCGCCAGCAGTACGACAGCAACTAATGAAAAACTGTTTTTT
TRBD2 TRBJ2-7 NA TRBV5-6 CASSSISGELREATYEQYF TGTGCCAGCAGCTCGATCTCCGGGGAGTTGCGGGAGGCCACCTACGAGCAGTACTTC
NA TRBJ2-3 NA TRBV5-4 CASSQRQTSTDTQYF TGTGCCAGCAGTCAAAGACAGACTAGCACAGATACGCAGTATTTT
NA TRBJ2-7 NA TRBV30 CAWRRDFYEQYF TGTGCCTGGAGGAGGGACTTCTACGAGCAGTACTTC
TRBD2 TRBJ2-5 NA TRBV15 CATSARLAEETQYF TGTGCCACCAGCGCGCGACTAGCGGAAGAGACCCAGTACTTC
TRBD2 TRBJ2-3 NA TRBV19 CASSIPGWASGPTDTQYF TGTGCCAGTAGTATTCCGGGGTGGGCTAGCGGGCCCACAGATACGCAGTATTTT
NA TRBJ2-3 NA TRBV29-1 CSVVGTRWDTQYF TGCAGCGTTGTTGGGACAAGGTGGGATACGCAGTATTTT
NA TRBJ1-1 NA TRBV4-3 CASSPRPGYTEAFF TGCGCCAGCAGCCCGCGACCTGGGTACACTGAAGCTTTCTTT
NA TRBJ2-7 NA TRBV5-4 CASSRDLYEQYF TGTGCCAGCAGTCGGGACCTCTACGAGCAGTACTTC
NA TRBJ2-7 NA TRBV6-5 CASSYSSRRGRSEQYF TGTGCCAGCAGTTACTCATCTCGAAGGGGTAGGAGCGAGCAGTACTTC
TRBD2 TRBJ2-5 once TRBV2 CASIRGRALETQYF TGTGCCAGCATCCGAGGGAGGGCCCTAGAGACCCAGTACTTC
NA TRBJ1-2 few TRBV15 CATSRVGTPRDYGYTF TGTGCCACCAGCAGAGTGGGGACCCCCAGAGACTATGGCTACACCTTC
NA TRBJ2-7 NA TRBV5-1 CASSATGVPEQYF TGCGCCAGCAGCGCAACTGGGGTGCCCGAGCAGTACTTC
TRBD1 TRBJ2-7 NA TRBV15 CATSKPGQMYEQYF TGTGCCACCAGCAAGCCGGGACAGATGTACGAGCAGTACTTC
NA TRBJ2-7 once TRBV7-2 CASSFLSGTSYEQYF TGTGCCAGCAGCTTCCTTTCTGGTACCTCCTACGAGCAGTACTTC
TRBD2 TRBJ2-7 NA TRBV27 CASSFLPSGGEQYF TGTGCCAGCAGTTTCCTACCTTCGGGAGGGGAGCAGTACTTC
NA TRBJ2-5 NA TRBV15 CATAGRQETQYF TGTGCCACCGCGGGGAGACAAGAGACCCAGTACTTC
TRBD2 TRBJ2-3 medium-sized TRBV6-4 CASSEQAGSTDTQYF TGTGCCAGCAGTGAACAAGCGGGAAGCACAGATACGCAGTATTTT
TRBD2 TRBJ2-7 NA TRBV4-2 CASSQELAVGYEQYF TGTGCCAGCAGCCAAGAACTAGCGGTGGGATACGAGCAGTACTTC
TRBD2 TRBJ2-4 NA TRBV9 CASSVSGSAAKNIQYF TGTGCCAGCAGCGTCAGCGGGAGTGCAGCCAAAAACATTCAGTACTTC
NA TRBJ1-4 few TRBV2 CASSGPAGTASNEKLFF TGTGCCAGCAGTGGGCCGGCGGGAACAGCGTCTAATGAAAAACTGTTTTTT
NA TRBJ2-7 NA TRBV5-4 CASSSEGTFHEQYF TGTGCCAGCAGTTCCGAAGGGACATTCCACGAGCAGTACTTC
TRBD2 TRBJ2-5 once TRBV15 CATSRELAGVETQYF TGTGCCACCAGCAGAGAGCTAGCGGGAGTGGAGACCCAGTACTTC
TRBD2 TRBJ2-3 NA TRBV28 CASSSGLALRPDTQYF TGTGCCAGCAGCTCGGGACTAGCCCTACGACCAGATACGCAGTATTTT
TRBD1 TRBJ1-2 NA TRBV18 CASSQDRDYGYTF TGTGCCAGCTCCCAGGACAGGGACTATGGCTACACCTTC
NA TRBJ2-3 NA TRBV7-3 CASSLNGGTGTDTQYF TGTGCCAGCAGCTTAAACGGCGGGACGGGCACAGATACGCAGTATTTT
NA TRBJ2-7 NA TRBV15 CATSRDRVYEQYF TGTGCCACCAGCAGAGACAGGGTCTACGAGCAGTACTTC
TRBD1 TRBJ2-5 NA TRBV9 CASSVGHRGVETQYF TGTGCCAGCAGCGTAGGCCACAGGGGGGTAGAGACCCAGTACTTC
NA TRBJ2-2 NA TRBV14 CASSPPGTVNTGELFF TGTGCCAGCAGCCCACCGGGGACTGTGAACACCGGGGAGCTGTTTTTT
TRBD2 TRBJ2-2 NA TRBV7-2 CASSRPPGLAGGELFF TGTGCCAGCAGCCGACCCCCGGGACTAGCGGGCGGGGAGCTGTTTTTT
NA TRBJ2-5 few TRBV27 CASSLRDKRRETQYF TGTGCCAGCAGTTTAAGGGACAAACGGAGGGAGACCCAGTACTTC
NA TRBJ1-1 few TRBV12-5 CASGTTGNTEAFF TGTGCTAGTGGTACGACAGGAAACACTGAAGCTTTCTTT
NA TRBJ2-7 NA TRBV19 CASSIAGRSSYEQYF TGTGCCAGTAGTATAGCGGGAAGGAGCTCCTACGAGCAGTACTTC
NA TRBJ2-5 NA TRBV9 CASSVLATETQYF TGTGCCAGCAGCGTACTAGCTACAGAGACCCAGTACTTC
NA TRBJ1-2 NA TRBV7-2 CASIIYGYTF TGTGCCAGCATCATTTATGGCTACACCTTC
TRBD1 TRBJ2-2 NA TRBV7-6 CASSTDRGRSGELFF TGTGCCAGCAGCACAGACAGGGGGCGATCCGGGGAGCTGTTTTTT
TRBD1 TRBJ1-5 NA TRBV27 CASSLLAPVASGGTPQHF TGTGCCAGCAGTTTACTAGCCCCCGTAGCGTCAGGGGGCACGCCCCAGCATTTT
TRBD1 TRBJ1-4 NA TRBV6-5 CASSRWTGRGEKLFF TGTGCCAGCAGCCGTTGGACAGGGAGGGGAGAAAAACTGTTTTTT
NA TRBJ2-5 few TRBV2 CASSDSLFDQETQYF TGTGCCAGCAGCGACAGTCTGTTCGACCAAGAGACCCAGTACTTC
TRBD1 TRBJ2-5 NA TRBV7-2 CASSKQGRQETQYF TGTGCCAGCAGCAAACAGGGGCGGCAAGAGACCCAGTACTTC
NA TRBJ2-5 NA TRBV19 CASSLWRQETQYF TGTGCCAGTAGTCTCTGGCGGCAAGAGACCCAGTACTTC
TRBD1 TRBJ1-1 NA TRBV18 CASSQNRGTEAFF TGTGCCAGCTCACAGAACAGGGGGACTGAAGCTTTCTTT
TRBD2 TRBJ2-1 NA TRBV7-3 CASSSGLAGGRHEQFF TGTGCCAGCAGCTCGGGACTAGCGGGAGGGCGACATGAGCAGTTCTTC